These 5 T cell receptor beta chains share one sample of origin, sequenced in a study of T cell responses to AZD1222 COVID-19 vaccine. The data were produced by immunoSEQ multiplex PCR, yet TCRdb's version contains in-frame clones alone and is incomplete. The table shows around 130,000 clones, with about 89% occurring only once. The material sequenced was peripheral blood, taken on day 0 of AZD1222 vaccination. The receptors shown here come from an adult in good health.

V gene TRBV20-1 combines with J gene TRBJ2-7, with 7 bases fitting TRBD2. Trimming removed 5 bases from V and 0 bases from J; junction bases left unmatched: 7. This CDR3 is built from 14 residues. CDR1 is DFQATT and CDR2 is SNEGSKA in the germline V gene (reference sequence). Here the CDR3 DNA reads TGCAGTGCTCGTGAGCGGGGCCACTCCTACGAGCAGTACTTC. Translating it yields CSARERGHSYEQYF.

V is TRBV12-3 or TRBV12-4 and J is TRBJ1-6; no clear D gene. CDR3 length: 13 residues. Trimming pared 3 bases from V and 7 bases from J, leaving 7 bases between. The CDR3 DNA reads TGTGCCAGCAGTTTTGCCTCAAATTCACCCCTCCACTTT. This sequence encodes CASSFASNSPLHF.

The chain has TRBV20-1 and TRBJ1-2, with D maybe TRBD1 (5 bases). The V gene's germline CDR1 is DFQATT and CDR2 SNEGSKA (reference sequence). The germline V and J ends were trimmed by 3 bases and 4 bases, with 18 bases remaining between them. The CDR3 is made up of 15 amino acids. CDR3 in amino acids: CSASEVRVLSYGYTF. DNA for the CDR3: TGCAGTGCTAGTGAAGTCAGGGTGCTTAGCTATGGCTACACCTTC.

V usage is TRBV7-2 and J usage is TRBJ1-2, with 8 bases fitting TRBD1. V lost 4 bases to trimming and J lost 8 bases; unmatched junction nucleotides: 6. Germline CDR1 reads SGHTA; CDR2 reads FQGNSA. The CDR3 length is 13 residues. The CDR3: CASSSDRVGGYTF. The CDR3 nucleotides are TGTGCCAGCAGCTCGGACAGGGTTGGGGGCTACACCTTC.

The chain carries TRBV6-5 and TRBJ1-5; 7 nucleotides align to TRBD1. V trimming: 4 bases; J trimming: 1 base; junction bases outside the gene matches: 7. Germline assignment: CDR1 MNHEY and CDR2 SVGAGI. The CDR3 is made up of 16 amino acids. CDR3 amino acids: CASSSETGSSNQPQHF. CDR3 nucleotides: TGTGCCAGCAGTTCAGAGACAGGGTCGAGCAATCAGCCCCAGCATTTT.